One TCR beta chain is described in this entry. Its antigen is as yet unknown. The data stem from a study of identifying expanded T cells in peripheral blood. Study-wide findings and caveats: Across healthy donors, higher total template counts meant significantly greater approximately 2-week count variance. About 1.3 clones differed between technical replicates, versus about 17 and 20 over time.

Healthy donors had no documented immune events, such as infections, while sampled. Here immunoSEQ multiplex PCR was the method, and the copy in TCRdb shows in-frame clones only, minus some. Of over 85,000 clones in the sample, about 88% were seen once. The sample consisted of blood. This clonotype was sampled from a person between 18 and 75 years old in good health.

In DNA form, the CDR3 reads TGTGCCAGCGGGAACAACGAGCAGTACTTC. Residues: CASGNNEQYF. This chain connects TRBV27 to TRBJ2-7; no reliable D call. V lost 8 bases, J lost 5 bases, and 7 bases lay in between. The CDR3 spans 10 residues. Germline CDR1 is MNHEY and CDR2 is SMNVEV (reference sequence).